The sequence of this T cell receptor (beta chain) was determined in a study of T cell changes during pregnancy in multiple sclerosis. Measured with immunoSEQ multiplex PCR; TCRdb has only the in-frame clones, and not every one. Of just under 65,000 clones listed, 91% are singletons. This CDR3 is built from 13 residues. The germline CDR1 and CDR2 sequences are SGDLS and YYNGEE. V lost 4 bases and J lost 8, with 15 bases in between. V is TRBV9 and J is TRBJ1-2; no firm D call. Sequencing used peripheral blood, obtained in the third trimester of pregnancy. The sequence was collected from a female donor in good health, enrolled as a control in a pregnancy study. The CDR3 DNA follows: TGTGCCAGCAGCCCGGGTCGCTCGGGGGGCTACACCTTC. It is translated as CASSPGRSGGYTF.